This TCR beta chain was found in a study of neurological immune-mediated disorders. Each CDR3 protein gets one entry after TCRdb re-called the 5' RACE reads with MiXCR. Of some 22,000 distinct CDR3 sequences in the sample, 17% were seen once. The length of the CDR3 is 15 residues. Trimming removed 6 bases from V and 5 bases from J, with 19 bases in between. This clonotype showed up many times. This receptor was identified in a woman younger than 30 with multiple sclerosis. Sequenced material: CD8+ T cells from blood. The rearrangement uses TRBV12-3 or TRBV12-4 and TRBJ2-5, with D perhaps matching TRBD1 (5 bases). The CDR3 coding sequence is TGTGCCAGCAGCTCCTACGGCAGGGTGCACGAGACCCAGTACTTC. Its translation is CASSSYGRVHETQYF.